This T cell receptor (beta chain) was captured by sequencing in a study of control samples from healthy donors and cancer patients. Profiling relied on immunoSEQ multiplex PCR, and the TCRdb table lists in-frame clones only, not all of them. The sample consists of 250,000 to 300,000 clones, around 80% of them appearing once. A remark on this clone: At one end the junction does not follow the germline gene, possibly because of a read error.

CDR1 and CDR2 (germline): SQVTM, ANQGSEA. This CDR3 spans 12 amino acids. V is TRBV29-1 and J is TRBJ2-1; TRBD2 is a possible D gene (7 bases). This TCR derives from a woman aged 60-75 years with lung cancer. The sequencing sample was made of PBMCs. In DNA form, the CDR3 reads TGTCATGTAGGGGGAGGGGGCAATGAGCAGTTCTTC. Translation gives CHVGGGGNEQFF.